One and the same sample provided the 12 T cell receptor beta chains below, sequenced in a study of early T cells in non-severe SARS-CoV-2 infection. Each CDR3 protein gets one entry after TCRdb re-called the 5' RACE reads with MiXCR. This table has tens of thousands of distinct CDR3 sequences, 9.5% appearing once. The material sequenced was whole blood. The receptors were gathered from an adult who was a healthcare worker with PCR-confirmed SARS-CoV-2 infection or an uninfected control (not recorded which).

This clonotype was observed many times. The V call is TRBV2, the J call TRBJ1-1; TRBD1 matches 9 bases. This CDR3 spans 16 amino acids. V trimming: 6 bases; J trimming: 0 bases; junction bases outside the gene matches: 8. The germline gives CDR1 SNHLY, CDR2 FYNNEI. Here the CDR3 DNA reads TGTGCCAGCAGCGCTGGGACAGGGAGATTGAACACTGAAGCTTTCTTT. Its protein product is CASSAGTGRLNTEAFF.

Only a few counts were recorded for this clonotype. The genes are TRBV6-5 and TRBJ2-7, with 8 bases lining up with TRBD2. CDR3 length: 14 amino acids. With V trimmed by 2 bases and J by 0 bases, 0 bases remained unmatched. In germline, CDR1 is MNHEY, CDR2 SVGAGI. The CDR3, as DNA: TGTGCCAGCAGTTACGGGACTAGCTCCTACGAGCAGTACTTC. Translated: CASSYGTSSYEQYF.

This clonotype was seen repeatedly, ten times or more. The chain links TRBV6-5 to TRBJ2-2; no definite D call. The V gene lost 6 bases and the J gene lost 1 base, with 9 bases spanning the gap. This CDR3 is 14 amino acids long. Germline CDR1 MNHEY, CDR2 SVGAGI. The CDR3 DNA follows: TGTGCCAGCAGCTCCGGTTGGAACACCGGGGAGCTGTTTTTT. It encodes CASSSGWNTGELFF.

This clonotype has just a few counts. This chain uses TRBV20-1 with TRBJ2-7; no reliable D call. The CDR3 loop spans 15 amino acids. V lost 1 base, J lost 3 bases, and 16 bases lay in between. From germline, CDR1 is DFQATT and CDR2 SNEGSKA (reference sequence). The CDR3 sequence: CSARVRRTLDYEQYF. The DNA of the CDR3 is TGCAGTGCTAGAGTTCGACGGACCCTCGACTACGAGCAGTACTTC.

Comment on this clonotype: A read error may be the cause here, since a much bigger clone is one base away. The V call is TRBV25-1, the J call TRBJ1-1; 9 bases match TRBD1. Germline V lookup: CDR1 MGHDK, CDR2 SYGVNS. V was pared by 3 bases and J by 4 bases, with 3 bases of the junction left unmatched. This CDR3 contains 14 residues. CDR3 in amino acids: CASSDTGGVTEAFF. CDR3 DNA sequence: TGTGCCAGCAGTGACACAGGGGGCGTCACTGAAGCTTTCTTT.

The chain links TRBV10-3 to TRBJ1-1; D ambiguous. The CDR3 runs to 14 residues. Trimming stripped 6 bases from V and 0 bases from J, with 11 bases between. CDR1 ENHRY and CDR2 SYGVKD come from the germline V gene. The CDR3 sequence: CAIRNSGLNTEAFF. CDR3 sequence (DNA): TGTGCCATCAGGAACAGCGGATTGAACACTGAAGCTTTCTTT.

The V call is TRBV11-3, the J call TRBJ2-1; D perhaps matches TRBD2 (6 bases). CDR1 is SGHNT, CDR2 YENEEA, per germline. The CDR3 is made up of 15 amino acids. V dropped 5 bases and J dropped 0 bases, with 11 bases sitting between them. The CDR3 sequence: CASSLLASSYNEQFF. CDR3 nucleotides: TGTGCCAGCAGCCTGCTAGCGAGCTCCTACAATGAGCAGTTCTTC. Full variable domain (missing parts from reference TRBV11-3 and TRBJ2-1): EAGVVQSPRYKIIEKKQPVAFWCNPISGHNTLYWYLQNLGQGPELLIRYENEEAVDDSQLPKDRFSAERLKGVDSTLKIQPAELGDSAVYLCASSLLASSYNEQFFGPGTRLTVL.

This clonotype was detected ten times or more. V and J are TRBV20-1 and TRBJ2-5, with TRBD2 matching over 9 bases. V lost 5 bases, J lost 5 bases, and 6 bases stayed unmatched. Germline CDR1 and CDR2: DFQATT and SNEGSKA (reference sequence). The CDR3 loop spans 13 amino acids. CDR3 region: CSAVKSGRETQYF. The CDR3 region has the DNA TGCAGTGCTGTGAAGAGCGGGAGGGAGACCCAGTACTTC.

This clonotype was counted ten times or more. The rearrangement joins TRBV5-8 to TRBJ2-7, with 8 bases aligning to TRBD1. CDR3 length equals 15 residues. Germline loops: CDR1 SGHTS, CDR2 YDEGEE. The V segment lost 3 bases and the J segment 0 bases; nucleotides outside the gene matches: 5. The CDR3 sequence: CASSSHRGSSYEQYF. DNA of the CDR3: TGTGCCAGCAGCTCCCACAGGGGGAGCTCCTACGAGCAGTACTTC. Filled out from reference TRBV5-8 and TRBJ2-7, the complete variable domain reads EAGVTQSPTHLIKTRGQQATLRCSPISGHTSVYWYQQALGLGLQFLLWYDEGEERNRGNFPPRFSGRQFPNYSSELNVNALELEDSALYLCASSSHRGSSYEQYFGPGTRLTVT.

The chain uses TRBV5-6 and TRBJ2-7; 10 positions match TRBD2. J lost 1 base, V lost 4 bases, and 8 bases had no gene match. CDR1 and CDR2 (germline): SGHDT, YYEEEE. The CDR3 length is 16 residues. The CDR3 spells CASSMIRLAGSYEQYF. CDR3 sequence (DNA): TGTGCCAGCAGCATGATTAGACTAGCGGGTTCCTACGAGCAGTACTTC.

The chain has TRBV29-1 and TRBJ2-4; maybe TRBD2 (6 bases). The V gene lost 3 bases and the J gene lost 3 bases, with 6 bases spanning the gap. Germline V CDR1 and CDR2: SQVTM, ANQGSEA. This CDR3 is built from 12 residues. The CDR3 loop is CSVEGGKNIQYF. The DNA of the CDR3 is TGCAGCGTTGAGGGGGGCAAAAACATTCAGTACTTC.

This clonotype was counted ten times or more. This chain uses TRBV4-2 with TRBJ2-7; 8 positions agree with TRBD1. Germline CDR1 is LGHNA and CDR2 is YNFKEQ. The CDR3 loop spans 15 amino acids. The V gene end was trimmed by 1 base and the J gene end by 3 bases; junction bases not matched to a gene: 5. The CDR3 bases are TGTGCCAGCAGCCAAGGGAACAGGGGGAGCTACGAGCAGTACTTC. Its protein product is CASSQGNRGSYEQYF.